The 6 T cell receptor beta chains given below trace back to one sample, sequenced in a study of shared clonotypes between healthy human individuals. Clones were sequenced by immunoSEQ multiplex PCR, and TCRdb holds only the in-frame ones, with some missing. The sample shows fewer than 1.4 million clones, around 78% of them seen only once. The sequencing sample was made of memory CD4+ T cells from PBMCs. The subset was: CD45RA-negative fraction. Receptor source: a man aged 18 to 35 in good health. Some clones in this sample may be carry-over from other donors' samples.

The V and J genes are TRBV29-1 and TRBJ1-2; 8 bases agree with TRBD1. CDR1 and CDR2 (germline): SQVTM, ANQGSEA. The ends lost 4 bases at V and 7 bases at J; junction bases unmatched: 8. This CDR3 is 13 amino acids long. CDR3 residues: CSVGRGPSGGYTF. CDR3 nucleotide sequence: TGCAGCGTTGGCAGGGGGCCTTCAGGTGGCTACACCTTC.

This clone was seen a few times. The CDR3 coding sequence is TGTGCCAGCACGGGGGCTAGCGGGAGCTTGGGCACAGATACGCAGTATTTT. Translation: CASTGASGSLGTDTQYF. The chain carries TRBV28 and TRBJ2-3, with TRBD2 matching over 10 bases. With V trimmed by 7 bases and J by 1 base, 11 bases remained unmatched. CDR1 and CDR2 (germline): MDHEN, SYDVKM. The CDR3 contains 17 residues. The entire variable domain, with the rest obtained from reference TRBV28 and TRBJ2-3, is as follows: DVKVTQSSRYLVKRTGEKVFLECVQDMDHENMFWYRQDPGLGLRLIYFSYDVKMKEKGDIPEGYSVSREKKERFSLILESASTNQTSMYLCASTGASGSLGTDTQYFGPGTRLTVL.

On this clone: Other nucleotide sequences in the sample specify the same CDR3. J is TRBJ2-1 and V is TRBV20-1; D is unclear. This CDR3 is 10 amino acids long. The germline V gene encodes CDR1 DFQATT and CDR2 SNEGSKA (reference sequence). Trimming took 4 bases from V and 7 from J, leaving 5 bases between them. The CDR3 loop reads CSATRNEQFF. The DNA for the CDR3 is TGCAGTGCTACCCGAAATGAGCAGTTCTTC.

This chain links TRBV4-2 with TRBJ2-5; TRBD1 aligns across 8 bases. CDR1 LGHNA and CDR2 YNFKEQ come from the germline V gene. The junction had 1 base not matched to a gene; V was cut back by 0 bases and J by 4 bases. The CDR3 is 14 residues long. CDR3: CASSQEGQGETQYF. In DNA form, the CDR3 reads TGTGCCAGCAGCCAAGAAGGACAGGGAGAGACCCAGTACTTC.

For this clone: Other DNA sequences in this specimen translate into the identical CDR3. The gene calls are TRBV7-9 and TRBJ2-3; no reliable D call. Between the trimmed V and J ends, which lost 5 bases and 0 bases, there was a span of 3 bases. In germline, CDR1 is SEHNR, CDR2 FQNEAQ (reference sequence). CDR3 length: 12 amino acids. The CDR3 spells CASSASTDTQYF. Here the CDR3 DNA reads TGTGCCAGCAGCGCCAGCACAGATACGCAGTATTTT.

The CDR3 bases are TGTGCCAGCAGACGGACGGTGAACACTGAAGCTTTCTTT. Its translation is CASRRTVNTEAFF. J is TRBJ1-1 and V is TRBV4-2; unclear D gene. V lost 6 bases, J lost 0 bases, and 8 bases lay in between. The CDR3 runs 13 residues. Germline CDR1 LGHNA, CDR2 YNFKEQ.